This is a list of T cell receptor beta chains from one sample in a study of T cell repertoires in ileal Crohn's disease. Sequenced by immunoSEQ multiplex PCR; TCRdb stores in-frame clones only, minus some. The data contain around 15,000 clones, roughly 90% of them singletons. What was sequenced was ileal tissue. These receptors were collected from an adult with Crohn's disease. CDR3s include the opening cysteine and the closing phenylalanine or tryptophan. A D gene is named only where the DNA matches it firmly. Size is omitted from some rows. Given values are once, few, many or a class for expanded clones.

>TRBJ2-3|TRBD1|TRBV29-1|NA
TGCAGCGCAGCTAAGACAGGGAAGAGCACAGATACGCAGTATTTT
CSAAKTGKSTDTQYF
>TRBJ2-7|TRBD2|TRBV9|NA
TGTGCCAACAGCGTCGGGACTAGCGGGGCCGAGGCCCAGTACTTC
CANSVGTSGAEAQYF
>TRBJ1-3|NA|TRBV28|NA
TGTGCCAGCAGTACCGCTACTATTAACTCTGGAAACACCATATATTTT
CASSTATINSGNTIYF
>TRBJ2-3|TRBD2|TRBV28|NA
TGTGCCAGCAGTTTATTCGATCCTAGCGGGGGGGCGAGAGATACGCAGTATTTT
CASSLFDPSGGARDTQYF
>TRBJ2-5|TRBD1|TRBV19|NA
TGTGCCAGTAGCAGGACAGGGGTCGTCGAAGAGACCCAGTACTTC
CASSRTGVVEETQYF
>TRBJ2-3|NA|TRBV7-2|NA
TGTGCCAGCAGCCCCGGGCATACGCAGTATTTT
CASSPGHTQYF
>TRBJ2-1|NA|TRBV2|NA
TGTGCCAGCAGTGGCGGACAGAAGGGGATAGATAGGTTCTTC
CASSGGQKGIDRFF
>TRBJ2-7|NA|TRBV11-3|few
TGTGCCAGCAGCTTCCGGGACGGTTACGAGCAGTACTTC
CASSFRDGYEQYF
>TRBJ1-2|TRBD1|TRBV25-1|NA
TGTGCCGCAAGACAGGGGATTAAGGATGGCTACACCTTC
CAARQGIKDGYTF
>TRBJ2-1|NA|TRBV21-1|NA
TGTGCCAGCAGCAACGGAATGGACAGGCCCTACAATGAGCAGTTCTTC
CASSNGMDRPYNEQFF
>TRBJ1-2|NA|TRBV19|once
TGTGCCAGTAGTACGGCCGGGACGGCTCGGCGTTTAGGTGGCTACACCTTC
CASSTAGTARRLGGYTF
>TRBJ2-1|NA|TRBV10-1|NA
TGCGCCAGCAGTGAGTGGGAGCCCTACTACAATGAGCAGTTCTTC
CASSEWEPYYNEQFF
>TRBJ2-5|NA|TRBV7-2|NA
TGTGCCAGCAGCTTAGCGGCCACACTCACAGAGACCCAGTACTTC
CASSLAATLTETQYF
>TRBJ2-3|TRBD1|TRBV6-1|NA
TGTGCCAGCAGTCTCTTGTGGACAGGGGATATGCAGTATTTT
CASSLLWTGDMQYF
>TRBJ2-5|NA|TRBV20-1|NA
TGCAGTACCCGTGGGTGGGAGACCCAGTACTTC
CSTRGWETQYF